What follows is one TCR beta chain and its context. Its antigen is still unknown. This record comes from a study of CD4 T cells in relation to SARS-CoV-2 and coronaviruses. CD4+ T cells from unexposed donors were obtained before the COVID-19 pandemic (2011-2018). The cells were cultured for 9 to 11 days before CD4+ T cells were isolated. This CDR3 is 15 amino acids long. In germline, CDR1 is SGHVS, CDR2 FQNEAQ. With V trimmed by 1 base and J by 5 bases, 4 bases remained unmatched. Sequenced by immunoSEQ multiplex PCR; TCRdb stores in-frame clones only, minus some. The table includes roughly 30,000 clones, 75% to 80% detected once.

The sequence was obtained from a human donor in good health. Sequencing was performed on CD4+ T cells from PBMCs, cultured in vitro. The V gene is TRBV7-8, the J gene TRBJ2-2, with TRBD2 matching 7 bases. CDR3 residues: CASSLDQAGTGELFF. In DNA, the CDR3 is TGTGCCAGCAGCTTAGACCAAGCGGGAACCGGGGAGCTGTTTTTT.